This TCR beta chain was observed in a study of TIL therapy for anti-PD-1-resistant metastatic lung cancer. Points from the study as a whole: TIL cultures after expansion showed higher clonality and lower diversity than baseline tumor (median about 6% vs 30%).

The time point here: pre-treatment sample, taken before nivolumab and TIL therapy. Most excised metastases sampled were pleural nodules or supraclavicular lymph nodes. The libraries were made with immunoSEQ v3. Here immunoSEQ multiplex PCR was the method, and the copy in TCRdb shows in-frame clones only, minus some. The sample has 50,000 to 60,000 clones, less than 85% seen once. About this clone itself: The antigen is not known.

Trimming removed 7 bases from V and 3 bases from J, with 14 bases in between. Germline V gene data show CDR1 as SGHDT and CDR2 as YYEEEE. The CDR3 length is 14 residues. This rearrangement joins TRBV5-6 to TRBJ2-1; maybe TRBD2 (5 bases). Here the sequenced sample was tumor tissue, taken at baseline. The source of this sequence is a person aged 25 to 80 with non-small cell lung cancer. The CDR3 DNA reads TGTGCCAGCCTCTACGCCGGAGGCTACAATGAGCAGTTCTTC. It encodes CASLYAGGYNEQFF.